This T cell receptor (beta chain) came from a study of cytomegalovirus exposure and HLA in healthy donors. The donors were in the approximately 120-subject validation cohort, distinct from the approximately 700-subject first cohort. The CDR3 has 16 amino acids. The V end was cut by 1 base, the J end by 1 base, with 8 bases between. Germline V gene lookup returns CDR1 MNHEY and CDR2 SMNVEV (reference sequence). Repertoires were generated with immunoSEQ multiplex PCR, while TCRdb's copy carries only in-frame clones and drops some. The data hold about 100,000 clones, with 85% to 95% observed a single time. On this clone: Its cognate antigen is unknown.

The study's findings and limits: The classifier reportedly diagnosed cytomegalovirus status with high specificity and sensitivity. Overall, about 160 TCR beta chains were annotated as cytomegalovirus-associated.

The sample comprised PBMCs. The gene calls are TRBV27 and TRBJ2-6; D might be TRBD2 (5 bases). This receptor was identified in a young woman in good health and CMV-seronegative. The CDR3 sequence is CASSLYRGSGANVLTF. CDR3 sequence (DNA): TGTGCCAGCAGTTTATATCGGGGTTCTGGGGCCAACGTCCTGACTTTC.